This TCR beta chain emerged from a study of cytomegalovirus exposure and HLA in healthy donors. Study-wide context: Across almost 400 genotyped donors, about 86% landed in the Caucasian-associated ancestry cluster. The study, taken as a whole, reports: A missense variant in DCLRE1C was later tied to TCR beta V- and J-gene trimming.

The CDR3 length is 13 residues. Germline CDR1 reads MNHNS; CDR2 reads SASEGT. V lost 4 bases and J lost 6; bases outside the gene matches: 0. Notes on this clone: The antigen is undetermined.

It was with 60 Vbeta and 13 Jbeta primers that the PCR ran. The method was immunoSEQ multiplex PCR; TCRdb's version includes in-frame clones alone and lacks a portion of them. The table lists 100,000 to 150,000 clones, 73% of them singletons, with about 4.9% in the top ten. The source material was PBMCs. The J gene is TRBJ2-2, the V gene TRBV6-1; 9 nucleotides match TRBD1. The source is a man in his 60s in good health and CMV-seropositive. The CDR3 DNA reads TGTGCCAGCAGTGGGGACAGGGCCGGGGAGCTGTTTTTT. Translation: CASSGDRAGELFF.